A selection of T cell receptor beta chains follows, all from one sample in a study of blood T cells in healthy people across ages. Via MiXCR, TCRdb re-called the 5' RACE reads, giving one row per CDR3 protein. This sample has 780,000 or so distinct CDR3 sequences, with 45% to 70% found just once. Input material: blood. The origin of the receptors is a man in his forties in good health. Each CDR3 is given with its conserved first and last residue.

V: TRBV29-1; J: TRBJ2-1; CDR3: CSVLYNGGNEQFF
V: TRBV12-3/TRBV12-4; J: TRBJ2-1; CDR3: CASRGDIDNEQFF
V: TRBV12-3/TRBV12-4; J: .; CDR3: CASRIEGFGETQYF
V: TRBV7-2; J: TRBJ2-1; CDR3: CASSLSGEGFYNEQFF
V: TRBV5-1; J: TRBJ2-3; CDR3: CASSFSGTENTDTQYF
V: TRBV4-3; J: TRBJ2-1; CDR3: CASSQDQGGKQFF
V: TRBV10-3; J: TRBJ2-7; CDR3: CATGTGNYEQYF
V: TRBV28; J: TRBJ1-2; CDR3: CASRRNRDTNYGYTF
V: TRBV28; J: TRBJ2-6; CDR3: CAKPAGLPWLVLTF
V: TRBV7-2; J: TRBJ1-2; CDR3: CASSPNREGYYGYTF
V: TRBV20-1; J: TRBJ2-5; CDR3: CSATSSGAQETQYF
V: TRBV18; J: TRBJ2-7; CDR3: CASSPLGVAYEQYF
V: TRBV13; J: TRBJ2-7; CDR3: CASNRGQLHHEQYF
V: TRBV2; J: .; CDR3: CASSEISGGAETQYF
V: TRBV15; J: TRBJ1-6; CDR3: CATSRDRARPHNSPLHF
V: TRBV7-2; J: TRBJ2-5; CDR3: CASSFMSSGRTIQETQYF
V: TRBV20-1; J: .; CDR3: CSAAFREETQYF
V: TRBV9; J: TRBJ2-5; CDR3: CASSVASGGVGETQYF
V: TRBV7-2; J: TRBJ2-5; CDR3: CASSLAVPGSRETQYF
V: TRBV20-1; J: TRBJ2-1; CDR3: CSVYGTSGAYNEQFF
V: TRBV20-1; J: TRBJ2-1; CDR3: CSARDPGTGIFSYNEQFF
V: TRBV6-2/TRBV6-3; J: TRBJ2-5; CDR3: CASSRPQSGSYETQYF
V: TRBV6-5; J: TRBJ2-6; CDR3: CASSYTLGQGSSGANVLTF
V: TRBV11-1; J: TRBJ2-7; CDR3: CASSPLGGGLASYEQYF
V: TRBV5-6; J: TRBJ2-7; CDR3: CASSFSRDYLYEQYF
V: TRBV20-1; J: TRBJ2-2; CDR3: CSAGDSIANTGELFF
V: TRBV5-5; J: TRBJ2-1; CDR3: CASTTPSEPNHEQFF
V: TRBV3-1; J: TRBJ2-7; CDR3: CASSQGGEQYF
V: TRBV29-1; J: .; CDR3: CSVVSRDSEQYF
V: TRBV29-1; J: TRBJ1-1; CDR3: CSVGIMGTEAFF
V: TRBV12-3/TRBV12-4; J: TRBJ2-6; CDR3: CASSPGKISGANVLTF
V: TRBV7-3; J: TRBJ2-1; CDR3: CASSNRDGGVEQFF
V: TRBV5-1; J: TRBJ2-6; CDR3: CASQQGTGANVPTF
V: TRBV12-3/TRBV12-4; J: TRBJ1-1; CDR3: CASSQGDATEAFF
V: TRBV29-1; J: TRBJ2-3; CDR3: CSVREGASTDTQYF
V: TRBV25-1; J: TRBJ1-2; CDR3: CASRRPGQYYGYTF
V: TRBV12-3/TRBV12-4; J: TRBJ2-3; CDR3: CASSPMSSTDTQYF
V: TRBV20-1; J: TRBJ1-2; CDR3: CSARVTGGANYGYTF
V: TRBV5-1; J: TRBJ2-1; CDR3: CASSPSSGRETYNEQFF
V: TRBV9; J: TRBJ2-1; CDR3: CASSVDFEQFF
V: TRBV7-4; J: TRBJ2-4; CDR3: CASSHYPRGLAKNIQYF
V: TRBV27; J: TRBJ2-7; CDR3: CASSLSDSYYEQYF
V: TRBV5-1; J: TRBJ1-2; CDR3: CASSNPGQANYGYTF
V: TRBV6-1; J: TRBJ1-1; CDR3: CASSVNQGAGTEAFF
V: TRBV3-1; J: TRBJ1-5; CDR3: CASSESGWEGVQPQHF
V: TRBV28; J: TRBJ2-7; CDR3: CASRPREPSYEQYF
V: TRBV20-1; J: TRBJ1-1; CDR3: CSARASPAGGTEAFF
V: TRBV7-2; J: TRBJ1-4; CDR3: CASSLPSRDFDEKLFF
V: TRBV12-3/TRBV12-4; J: TRBJ1-5; CDR3: CASSPPGLSNQPQHF
V: TRBV20-1; J: TRBJ2-7; CDR3: CSATFAGRLEQYF
V: TRBV5-5; J: TRBJ2-1; CDR3: CASRLGLAGGPSYNEQFF
V: TRBV29-1; J: TRBJ2-3; CDR3: CSVAKPGTDTQYF
V: TRBV6-5; J: TRBJ2-7; CDR3: CASSYSDRTQRKQYEQYF